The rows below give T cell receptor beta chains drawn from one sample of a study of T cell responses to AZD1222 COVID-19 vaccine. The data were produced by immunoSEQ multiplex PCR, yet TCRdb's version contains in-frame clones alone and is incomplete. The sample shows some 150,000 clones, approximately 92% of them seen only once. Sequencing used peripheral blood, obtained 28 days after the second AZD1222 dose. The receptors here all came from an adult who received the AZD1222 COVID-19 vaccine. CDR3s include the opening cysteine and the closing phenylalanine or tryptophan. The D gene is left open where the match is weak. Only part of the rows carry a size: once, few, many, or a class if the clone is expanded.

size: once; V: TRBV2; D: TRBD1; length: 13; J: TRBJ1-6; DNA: TGTGCCAGCAGTGGGACAGGGAATTCACCCCTCCACTTT; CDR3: CASSGTGNSPLHF
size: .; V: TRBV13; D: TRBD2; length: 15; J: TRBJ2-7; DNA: TGTGCCAGCAGCTCGAGACTAGCGGGGTCCTACGAGCAGTACTTC; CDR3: CASSSRLAGSYEQYF
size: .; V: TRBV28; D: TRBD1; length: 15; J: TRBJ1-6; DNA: TGTGCCAGCAGCCCCACGGGACAGGGAGTTACACCCCTCCACTTT; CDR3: CASSPTGQGVTPLHF
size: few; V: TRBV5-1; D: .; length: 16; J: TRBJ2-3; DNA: TGCGCCAGCAGATATTCTGGAGTCAGTAGCACAGATACGCAGTATTTT; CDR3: CASRYSGVSSTDTQYF
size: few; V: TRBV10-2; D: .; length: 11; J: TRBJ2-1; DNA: TGCGCCAGCAGTGATTACAATGAGCAGTTCTTC; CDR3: CASSDYNEQFF
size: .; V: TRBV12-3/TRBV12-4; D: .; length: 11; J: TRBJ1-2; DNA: TGTGCCAGCAGTTTGTCTTCTGGCTACACCTTC; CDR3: CASSLSSGYTF
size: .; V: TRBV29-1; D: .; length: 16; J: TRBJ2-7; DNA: TGCAGCGTTGAAGAAGGAGGGCAGGGGACCCCCTACGAGCAGTACTTC; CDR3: CSVEEGGQGTPYEQYF
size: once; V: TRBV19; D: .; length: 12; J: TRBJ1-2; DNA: TGTGCCAGTAGTAGTGGCTTCTATGGCTACACCTTC; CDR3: CASSSGFYGYTF
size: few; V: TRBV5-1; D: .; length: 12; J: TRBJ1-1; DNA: TGCGCCAGCAGCCAAAGGGGGGATGAAGCTTTCTTT; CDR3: CASSQRGDEAFF
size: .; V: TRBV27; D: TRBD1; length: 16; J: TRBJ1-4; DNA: TGTGCCAGCAGTCCGTTATTACAGGGGGGAGGTGAAAAACTGTTTTTT; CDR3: CASSPLLQGGGEKLFF
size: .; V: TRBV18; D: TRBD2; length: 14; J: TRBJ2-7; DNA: TGTGCCAGCTCTCAAGCGGGGGGCCCCTACGAGCAGTACTTC; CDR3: CASSQAGGPYEQYF